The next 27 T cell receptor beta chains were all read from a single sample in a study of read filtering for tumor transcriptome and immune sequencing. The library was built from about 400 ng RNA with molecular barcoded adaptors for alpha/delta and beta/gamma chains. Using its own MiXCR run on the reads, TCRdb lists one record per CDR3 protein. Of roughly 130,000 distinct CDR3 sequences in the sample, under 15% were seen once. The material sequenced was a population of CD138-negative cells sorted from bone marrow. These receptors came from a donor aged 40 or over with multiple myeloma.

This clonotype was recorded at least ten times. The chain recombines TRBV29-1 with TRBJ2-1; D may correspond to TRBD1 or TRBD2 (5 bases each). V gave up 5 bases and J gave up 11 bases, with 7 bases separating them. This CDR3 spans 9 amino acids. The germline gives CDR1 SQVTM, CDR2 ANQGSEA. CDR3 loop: CSVPGQQFF. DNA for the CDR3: TGCAGCGTTCCGGGACAGCAGTTCTTC.

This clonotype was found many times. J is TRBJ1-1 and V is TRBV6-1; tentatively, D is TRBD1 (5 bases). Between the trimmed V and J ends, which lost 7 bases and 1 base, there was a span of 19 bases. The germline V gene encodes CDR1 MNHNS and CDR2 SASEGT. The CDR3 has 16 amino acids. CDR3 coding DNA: TGTGCCAGCACCAAACTCTTCGACAGCACGAACACTGAAGCTTTCTTT. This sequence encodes CASTKLFDSTNTEAFF.

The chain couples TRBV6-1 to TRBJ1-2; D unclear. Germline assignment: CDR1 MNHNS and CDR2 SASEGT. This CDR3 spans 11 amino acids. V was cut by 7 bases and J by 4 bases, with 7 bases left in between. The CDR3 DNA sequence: TGTGCCAGCACATCCGGCTATGGCTACACCTTC. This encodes CASTSGYGYTF.

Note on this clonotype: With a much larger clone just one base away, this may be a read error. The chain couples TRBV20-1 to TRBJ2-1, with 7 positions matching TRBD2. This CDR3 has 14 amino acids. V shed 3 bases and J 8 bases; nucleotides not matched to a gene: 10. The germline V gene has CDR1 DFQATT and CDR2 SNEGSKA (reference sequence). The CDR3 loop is CSASPSGTADEQFF. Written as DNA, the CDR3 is TGCAGTGCTAGTCCCAGCGGGACGGCCGATGAGCAGTTCTTC.

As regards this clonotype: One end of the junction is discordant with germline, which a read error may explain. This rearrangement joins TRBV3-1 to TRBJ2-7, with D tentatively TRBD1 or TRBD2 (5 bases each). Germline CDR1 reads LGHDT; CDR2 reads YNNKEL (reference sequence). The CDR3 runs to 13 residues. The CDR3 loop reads CAGSLGTSYEQYF. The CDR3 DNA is TGTGCCGGCAGCCTTGGGACCTCCTACGAGCAGTACTTC.

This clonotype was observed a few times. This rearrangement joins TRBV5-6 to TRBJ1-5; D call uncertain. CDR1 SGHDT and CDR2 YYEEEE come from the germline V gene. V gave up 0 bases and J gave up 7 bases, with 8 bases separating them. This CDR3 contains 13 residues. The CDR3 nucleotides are TGTGCCAGCAGCTTGGAGCGAAACCAGCCCCAGCATTTT. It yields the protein CASSLERNQPQHF.

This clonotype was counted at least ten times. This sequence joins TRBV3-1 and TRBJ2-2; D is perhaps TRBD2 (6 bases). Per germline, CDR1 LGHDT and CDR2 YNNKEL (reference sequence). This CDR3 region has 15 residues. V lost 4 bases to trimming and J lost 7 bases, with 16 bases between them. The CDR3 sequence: CASSRRDPGDGELFF. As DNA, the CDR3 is TGTGCCAGCAGCCGCAGGGACCCGGGAGACGGGGAGCTGTTTTTT.

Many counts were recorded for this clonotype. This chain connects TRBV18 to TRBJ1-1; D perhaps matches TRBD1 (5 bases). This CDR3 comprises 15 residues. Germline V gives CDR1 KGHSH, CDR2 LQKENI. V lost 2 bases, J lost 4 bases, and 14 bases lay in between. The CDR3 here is CASSPKEGLITEAFF. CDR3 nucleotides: TGTGCCAGCTCACCAAAAGAGGGGTTGATCACTGAAGCTTTCTTT.

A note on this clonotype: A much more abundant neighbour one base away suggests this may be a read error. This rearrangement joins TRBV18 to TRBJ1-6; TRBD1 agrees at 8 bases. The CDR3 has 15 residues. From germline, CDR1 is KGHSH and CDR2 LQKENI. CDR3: CASLPPGQGNSPLHF. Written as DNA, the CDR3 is TGTGCCAGCTTACCACCCGGACAGGGCAATTCACCCCTCCACTTT.

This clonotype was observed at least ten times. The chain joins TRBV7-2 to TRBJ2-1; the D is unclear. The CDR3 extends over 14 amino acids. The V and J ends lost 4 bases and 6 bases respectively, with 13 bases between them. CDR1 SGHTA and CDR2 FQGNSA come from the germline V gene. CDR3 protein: CASSYVVNVNEQFF. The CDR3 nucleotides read TGTGCCAGCAGCTATGTTGTTAATGTCAATGAGCAGTTCTTC.

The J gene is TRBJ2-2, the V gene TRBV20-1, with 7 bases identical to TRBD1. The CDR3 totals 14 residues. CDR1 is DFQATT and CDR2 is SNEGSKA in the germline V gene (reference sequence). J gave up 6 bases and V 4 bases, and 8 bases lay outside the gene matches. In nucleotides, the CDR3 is TGCAGTGCTACCGGGACAGACAATTCCGGGGAGCTGTTTTTT. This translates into CSATGTDNSGELFF.

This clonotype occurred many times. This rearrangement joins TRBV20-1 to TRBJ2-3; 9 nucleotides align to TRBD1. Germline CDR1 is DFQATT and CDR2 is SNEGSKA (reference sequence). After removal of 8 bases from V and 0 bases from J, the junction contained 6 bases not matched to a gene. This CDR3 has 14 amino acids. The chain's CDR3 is CSSTGGPSTDTQYF. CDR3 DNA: TGCAGTTCCACAGGGGGCCCCAGCACAGATACGCAGTATTTT.

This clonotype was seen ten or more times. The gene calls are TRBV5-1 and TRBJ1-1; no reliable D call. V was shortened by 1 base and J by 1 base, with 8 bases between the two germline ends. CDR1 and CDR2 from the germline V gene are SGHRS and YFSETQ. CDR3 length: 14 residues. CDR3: CASSLTGRNTEAFF. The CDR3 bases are TGCGCCAGCAGCTTGACCGGGAGGAACACTGAAGCTTTCTTT.

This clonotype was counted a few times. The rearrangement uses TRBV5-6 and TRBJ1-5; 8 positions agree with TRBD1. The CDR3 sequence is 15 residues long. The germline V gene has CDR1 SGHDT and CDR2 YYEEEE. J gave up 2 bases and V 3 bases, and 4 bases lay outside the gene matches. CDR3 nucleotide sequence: TGTGCCAGCAGCTCCGACAGGGGAGGCAATCAGCCCCAGCATTTT. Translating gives CASSSDRGGNQPQHF.

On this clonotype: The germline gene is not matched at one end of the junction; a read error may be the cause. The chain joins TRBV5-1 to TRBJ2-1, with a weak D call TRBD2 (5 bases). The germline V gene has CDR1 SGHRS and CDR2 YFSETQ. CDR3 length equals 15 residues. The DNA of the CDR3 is TGCGCCAGCAGCCCTGGACTGGAGTCCTACAACGAGCAGTTCTTC. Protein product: CASSPGLESYNEQFF.

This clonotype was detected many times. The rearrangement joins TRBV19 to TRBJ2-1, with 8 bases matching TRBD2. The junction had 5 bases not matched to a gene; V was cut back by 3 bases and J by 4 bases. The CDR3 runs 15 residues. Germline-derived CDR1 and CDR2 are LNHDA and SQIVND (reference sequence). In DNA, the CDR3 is TGTGCCAGTAGTATCGCCAGCGGGAGTTACAATGAGCAGTTCTTC. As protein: CASSIASGSYNEQFF.

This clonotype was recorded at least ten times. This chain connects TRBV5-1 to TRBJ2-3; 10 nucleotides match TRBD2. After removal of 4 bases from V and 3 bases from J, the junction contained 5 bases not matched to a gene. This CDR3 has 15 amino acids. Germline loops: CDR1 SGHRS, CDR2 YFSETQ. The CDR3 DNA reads TGCGCCAGCAGCATTAGCGGGAGGAGGACAGATACGCAGTATTTT. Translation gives CASSISGRRTDTQYF.

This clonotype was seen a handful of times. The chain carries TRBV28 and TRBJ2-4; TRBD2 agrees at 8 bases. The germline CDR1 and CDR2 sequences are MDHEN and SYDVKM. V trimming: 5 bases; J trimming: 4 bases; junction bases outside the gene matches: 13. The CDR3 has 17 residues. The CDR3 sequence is CASSALTGTRMKNIQYF. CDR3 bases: TGTGCCAGCAGTGCCTTAACCGGGACTAGAATGAAAAACATTCAGTACTTC.

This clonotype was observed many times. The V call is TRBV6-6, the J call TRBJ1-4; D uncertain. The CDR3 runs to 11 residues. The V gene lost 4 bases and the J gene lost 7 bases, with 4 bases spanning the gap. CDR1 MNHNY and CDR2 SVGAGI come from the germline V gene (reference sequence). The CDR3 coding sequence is TGTGCCAGCAGTTGGAGTGAAAAACTGTTTTTT. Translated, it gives CASSWSEKLFF.

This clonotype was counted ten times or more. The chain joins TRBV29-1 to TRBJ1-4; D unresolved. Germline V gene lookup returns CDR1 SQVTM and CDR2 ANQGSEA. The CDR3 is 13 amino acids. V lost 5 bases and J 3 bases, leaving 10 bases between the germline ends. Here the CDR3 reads CSVTTAANEKLFF. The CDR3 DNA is TGCAGCGTTACCACCGCGGCTAATGAAAAACTGTTTTTT.

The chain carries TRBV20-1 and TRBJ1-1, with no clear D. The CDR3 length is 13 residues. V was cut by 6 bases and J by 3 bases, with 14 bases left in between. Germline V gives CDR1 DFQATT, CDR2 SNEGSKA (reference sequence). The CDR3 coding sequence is TGCAGTGCCCCGGGGTTACTGGACACTGAAGCTTTCTTT. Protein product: CSAPGLLDTEAFF.

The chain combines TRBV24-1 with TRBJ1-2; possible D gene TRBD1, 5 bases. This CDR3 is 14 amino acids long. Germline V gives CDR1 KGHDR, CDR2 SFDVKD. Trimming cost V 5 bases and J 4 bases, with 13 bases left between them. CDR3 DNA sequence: TGTGCCACCAGTGGCAGGGACCGAGGCTATGGCTACACCTTC. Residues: CATSGRDRGYGYTF.

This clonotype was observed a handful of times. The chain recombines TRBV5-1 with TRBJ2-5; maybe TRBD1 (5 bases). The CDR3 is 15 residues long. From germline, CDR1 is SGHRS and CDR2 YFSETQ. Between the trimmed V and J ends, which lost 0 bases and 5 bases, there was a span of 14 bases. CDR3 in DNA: TGCGCCAGCAGCTTGGAGCTGGGTGGGGCGGAGACCCAGTACTTC. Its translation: CASSLELGGAETQYF. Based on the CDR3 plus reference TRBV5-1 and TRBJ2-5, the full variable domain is KAGVTQTPRYLIKTRGQQVTLSCSPISGHRSVSWYQQTPGQGLQFLFEYFSETQRNKGNFPGRFSGRQFSNSRSEMNVSTLELGDSALYLCASSLELGGAETQYFGPGTRLLVL.

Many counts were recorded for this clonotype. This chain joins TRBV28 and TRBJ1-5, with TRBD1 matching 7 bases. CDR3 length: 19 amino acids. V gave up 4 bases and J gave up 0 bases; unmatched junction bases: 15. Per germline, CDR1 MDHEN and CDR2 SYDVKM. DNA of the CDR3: TGTGCCAGCAGTTCCGTCACAGGGGCGAGGTATTATAGCAATCAGCCCCAGCATTTT. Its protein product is CASSSVTGARYYSNQPQHF.

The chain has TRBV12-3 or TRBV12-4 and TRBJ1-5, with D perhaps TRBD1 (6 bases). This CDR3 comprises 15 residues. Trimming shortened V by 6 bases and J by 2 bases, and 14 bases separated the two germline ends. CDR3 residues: CASRNAGEGNQPQHF. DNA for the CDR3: TGTGCCAGCAGAAACGCAGGGGAGGGCAATCAGCCCCAGCATTTT.

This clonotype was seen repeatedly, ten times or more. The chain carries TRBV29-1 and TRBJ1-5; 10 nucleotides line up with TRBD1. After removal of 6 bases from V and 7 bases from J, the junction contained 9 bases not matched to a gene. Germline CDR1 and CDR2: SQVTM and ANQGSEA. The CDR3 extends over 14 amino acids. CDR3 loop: CSVLTGGDFQPQHF. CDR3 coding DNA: TGCAGCGTGCTGACAGGGGGCGATTTCCAGCCCCAGCATTTT.

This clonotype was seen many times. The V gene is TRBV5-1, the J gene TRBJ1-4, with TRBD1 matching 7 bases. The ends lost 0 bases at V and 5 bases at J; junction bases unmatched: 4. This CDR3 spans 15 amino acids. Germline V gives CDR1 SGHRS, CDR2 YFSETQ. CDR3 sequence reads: CASSLGDSRNEKLFF. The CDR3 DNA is TGCGCCAGCAGCTTGGGGGACAGCCGAAATGAAAAACTGTTTTTT. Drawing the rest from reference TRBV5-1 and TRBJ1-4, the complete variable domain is KAGVTQTPRYLIKTRGQQVTLSCSPISGHRSVSWYQQTPGQGLQFLFEYFSETQRNKGNFPGRFSGRQFSNSRSEMNVSTLELGDSALYLCASSLGDSRNEKLFFGSGTQLSVL.